This T cell receptor (beta chain) was obtained from a study of radiotherapy plus CTLA-4 blockade in lung cancer. A note on this clone: A junction end diverges from the germline sequence, so it may reflect a read error.

Germline CDR1 is SSHAT and CDR2 is FNYEAQ (reference sequence). The length of the CDR3 is 14 residues. Sequencing was performed with immunoSEQ multiplex PCR; in TCRdb, only in-frame clones are kept and a portion is missing. The data hold approximately 90,000 clones, with about 80% observed a single time. This clonotype originated in a human donor with non-small cell lung cancer who had stable disease on radiotherapy plus ipilimumab. V gene TRBV7-7 combines with J gene TRBJ2-5; the D gene is possibly TRBD2 (6 bases). The material sequenced was peripheral blood, taken from a patient treated with radiotherapy plus ipilimumab. For the CDR3, the DNA is TGTGCTAGCAGCTTAGCAGGGAGGAGCGAGACCCAGTACTTC. Its translation is CASSLAGRSETQYF.